Sequencing of this TCR beta chain was carried out in a study of human T cells and chemical hapten exposure. Study as a whole: Per-sample TCR yield variation was attributed mainly to small pooled library volume differences.

This clonotype was detected a few times. Using its own MiXCR run on the 5' RACE reads, TCRdb lists one record per CDR3 protein. Here the sample spans 110,000 or so distinct CDR3 sequences, roughly 18% being singletons. This CDR3 is 16 amino acids long. Trimming took 1 base from V and 2 from J; bases not matched to a gene: 3. Germline V gives CDR1 KGHDR, CDR2 SFDVKD. Extraction yielded total RNA from whole blood (unfractionated). The chain uses TRBV24-1 and TRBJ2-2, with 7 bases matching TRBD1. The source of this sequence is a human donor in good health. The CDR3 coding sequence is TGTGCCACCAGTGATTTTAGGGACAGCAACACCGGGGAGCTGTTTTTT. It is translated as CATSDFRDSNTGELFF.